A selection of T cell receptor beta chains follows, all from one sample in a study of graft-versus-host responses after intestinal transplantation. No antigen has been assigned to these receptors. The table came from immunoSEQ multiplex PCR; TCRdb's copy has only in-frame clones and leaves some out. The sample comprises roughly 99,000 clones, about 91% of which are singletons, and around 0.7% rests with the top ten. The specimen comprised unstimulated CD4+ T cells sorted from spleen or lymph node cells, sampled before transplant. The receptors originated from a human donor who was the organ donor for an intestinal transplant. Each CDR3 is given with its conserved first and last residue. The D gene is left open where the match is weak. Part of the rows lack a size; the others show once, few, many or a class for expanded clones.

DNA	CDR3	D	V	size	J
TGTGCCAGCAGCGTAGCAGGGGGCGAAGTTTCAGATACGCAGTATTTT	CASSVAGGEVSDTQYF	TRBD1	TRBV9	few	TRBJ2-3
TGTGCCAGCAGCTTGTCCTGGGGAAACACCATATATTTT	CASSLSWGNTIYF	.	TRBV7-2	.	TRBJ1-3
TGTGCCACCCGAGGGACAGCCAGCTCTGGAAACACCATATATTTT	CATRGTASSGNTIYF	TRBD1	TRBV6-5	.	TRBJ1-3
TGTGCCAGCAGGGGTACAGGGGTCCACGAGCAGTACTTC	CASRGTGVHEQYF	TRBD1	TRBV2	.	TRBJ2-7
TGTGCCAGCAGCATCGGGACAGGGGGAGAGACCCAGTACTTC	CASSIGTGGETQYF	TRBD1	TRBV5-5	.	TRBJ2-5
TGTGCCACCCGAGCGGGAGCTGCCACCGGGGAGCTGTTTTTT	CATRAGAATGELFF	TRBD2	TRBV10-3	few	TRBJ2-2
TGTGCCAGCTCACCGGACAGGGGTCTTACTGAAGCTTTCTTT	CASSPDRGLTEAFF	TRBD1	TRBV18	.	TRBJ1-1
TGTGCCAGCAGCCGGTGGGGCGGAAAAAATGAAAAACTGTTTTTT	CASSRWGGKNEKLFF	.	TRBV11-3	.	TRBJ1-4
TGTGCCAGCAACGACAGGGGAGCTGGGGCCAACGTCCTGACTTTC	CASNDRGAGANVLTF	TRBD1	TRBV6-1	.	TRBJ2-6
TGTGCCAGCAGCAAATCTGGGGGTTACAATGAGCAGTTCTTC	CASSKSGGYNEQFF	.	TRBV7-9	.	TRBJ2-1
TGTGCCAGCAGCGCCTCCTACGAGCAGTACTTC	CASSASYEQYF	.	TRBV7-2	.	TRBJ2-7
TGTGCCAGCAGATCTAGCCCTCGGGAGACCCAGTACTTC	CASRSSPRETQYF	.	TRBV21-1	once	TRBJ2-5
TGCGCCAGCAGCCAACGTCTCCGGGACAGGGAGGAAAAACTGTTTTTT	CASSQRLRDREEKLFF	TRBD1	TRBV4-1	.	TRBJ1-4
TGTGCCATCAGTGAGGGTGGAGCTAGCAATCAGCCCCAGCATTTT	CAISEGGASNQPQHF	.	TRBV10-3	.	TRBJ1-5
TGTGCCAGCAGCTCCCGGAGCCTCAATGAGCAGTTCTTC	CASSSRSLNEQFF	.	TRBV7-2	.	TRBJ2-1
TGTGCCAGCAGCCAAGAGGGGATTAGCAAAACTAATTCACCCCTCCACTTT	CASSQEGISKTNSPLHF	.	TRBV4-2	.	TRBJ1-6
TGTGCCAGCAGCTTAGAAGGGGTCAGGGATTACCACGAGCAGTACTTC	CASSLEGVRDYHEQYF	.	TRBV7-4	.	TRBJ2-7
TGCGCCAGCAGCGTACTAGCGGGAGCCCTCTACGAGCAGTACTTC	CASSVLAGALYEQYF	TRBD2	TRBV5-1	.	TRBJ2-7
TGTGCCAGCAGCCCAGGGAGGAGCGGGAGGGCCATTAGTACAGATACGCAGTATTTT	CASSPGRSGRAISTDTQYF	TRBD2	TRBV7-8	.	TRBJ2-3
TGTGCCAGCAGCTTTTCCGGGACTAGCCAAGAGACCCAGTACTTC	CASSFSGTSQETQYF	TRBD2	TRBV11-3	.	TRBJ2-5
TGTGCCAGCAGCTTATTCCCAGGGACTTCTAACTATGGCTACACCTTC	CASSLFPGTSNYGYTF	.	TRBV7-9	.	TRBJ1-2
TGTGCCAGCTCACCAAGGGGCAGGACTTCGAACACCGGGGAGCTGTTTTTT	CASSPRGRTSNTGELFF	.	TRBV18	.	TRBJ2-2
TGTGCCAGCAGTCCTTTGGGGCAGAGAACACAGCCCCAGCATTTT	CASSPLGQRTQPQHF	.	TRBV6-5	.	TRBJ1-5
TGTGCCAGTAGCCCCCGGACCAGTAGCACAGATACGCAGTATTTT	CASSPRTSSTDTQYF	.	TRBV9	once	TRBJ2-3
TGTGCCAGCAGCTTCTCAGGGAGTGGCGAGCAGTACTTC	CASSFSGSGEQYF	.	TRBV5-5	once	TRBJ2-7
TGTGCCAGCAGCTCGTTCTTGACAGGCAACTATGGCTACACCTTC	CASSSFLTGNYGYTF	.	TRBV11-2	.	TRBJ1-2
TGTGCCAGCAGGGCAAAACGGGACCCCAGTAACCCCTCCTACAATGAGCAGCTCTTC	CASRAKRDPSNPSYNEQLF	.	TRBV21-1	.	TRBJ2-1
TGTGCCAGCAGTTACTCGTATTTGGGGGATCAGCCCCAGCATTTT	CASSYSYLGDQPQHF	.	TRBV6-5	few	TRBJ1-5
TGTGCCAGCACCCCGAGGACAGGGGCCTACGAGCAGTACTTC	CASTPRTGAYEQYF	TRBD1	TRBV27	.	TRBJ2-7
TGTGCCAGTAGTACCGGGTGGACAGACCCTAAAAACACCTTC	CASSTGWTDPKNTF	.	TRBV19	.	TRBJ1-2
TGTGCCAGCAGCGGAGAATTCACAGATACGCAGTATTTT	CASSGEFTDTQYF	.	TRBV9	.	TRBJ2-3
TGTGCCAGCAGCCCTGGGACAGGCGTGAGGAACGAGCAGTACTTC	CASSPGTGVRNEQYF	TRBD1	TRBV5-5	.	TRBJ2-7
TGTGCCAGCAGCCTGACAGTGAACACTGAAGCTTTCTTT	CASSLTVNTEAFF	.	TRBV7-3	.	TRBJ1-1
TGTGCCAGCAGGATCGACAGGGGACGCACAGATACGCAGTATTTT	CASRIDRGRTDTQYF	TRBD1	TRBV6-5	.	TRBJ2-3
TGTGCCAGCAGCTTAGGGGGGGTAAGGACTGAAGCTTTCTTT	CASSLGGVRTEAFF	.	TRBV7-2	once	TRBJ1-1
TGTGCCAGCAGTTACCTGGGACAGACATATGAAGCTTTCTTT	CASSYLGQTYEAFF	TRBD1	TRBV6-5	.	TRBJ1-1
TGTGCCAGCAGTCTTGACAGGGGACACGAGCAGTACTTC	CASSLDRGHEQYF	TRBD1	TRBV2	.	TRBJ2-7
TGTGCCAGCAGCTCAACTGGGGGTCAGCCCCAGCATTTT	CASSSTGGQPQHF	.	TRBV7-9	.	TRBJ1-5
TGTGCCATCAGTGACTACAGGGGCAATCAGCCCCAGCATTTT	CAISDYRGNQPQHF	.	TRBV10-3	.	TRBJ1-5
TGTGCCAGTAGTTTCCGACAGGGAGGCGAACAGCCCCAGCATTTT	CASSFRQGGEQPQHF	TRBD1	TRBV19	.	TRBJ1-5
TGTGCCAGCAAAGGGGTTAACACCCACGAGCAGTACTTC	CASKGVNTHEQYF	.	TRBV2	.	TRBJ2-7
TGCGCCAGCAGCTCGGGACAGTTTAATGAAAAACTGTTTTTT	CASSSGQFNEKLFF	TRBD1	TRBV5-1	.	TRBJ1-4
TGTGCCAGCACTGTGGGAGAGGTTACCGGGGAGCTGTTTTTT	CASTVGEVTGELFF	.	TRBV6-6	.	TRBJ2-2
TGTGCCAGCAGCTTAGGGGAAGGGGGGAACACTGAAGCTTTCTTT	CASSLGEGGNTEAFF	.	TRBV7-9	.	TRBJ1-1
TGTGCCAGTAGTATGAGCCTGGGCGGAGATAGCAATCAGCCCCAGCATTTT	CASSMSLGGDSNQPQHF	.	TRBV19	.	TRBJ1-5
TGTGCCTGGACCCAGGGGGTTGGCAATCAGCCCCAGCATTTT	CAWTQGVGNQPQHF	TRBD1	TRBV30	.	TRBJ1-5
TGTGCCAGCAGCTTGGACCGGGGGCCTTACAATGAGCAGTTCTTC	CASSLDRGPYNEQFF	.	TRBV5-4	once	TRBJ2-1
TGCGCCAGCAGCCAAGATAAGAGTGCGGGGAAGCACGAGCAGTACTTC	CASSQDKSAGKHEQYF	.	TRBV4-1	.	TRBJ2-7
TGTGCCAGCAGCGTAGATACCTGGGCGGGGGGCTCCAAAAACATTCAGTACTTC	CASSVDTWAGGSKNIQYF	TRBD2	TRBV9	.	TRBJ2-4
TGTGCTAGTGGTTTGGCGCCGGGACTAGCGGACCTACGAGCAGATACGCAGTATTTT	CASGLAPGLADLRADTQYF	TRBD2	TRBV12-5	.	TRBJ2-3
TGTGCCAGCAGCTTGGACAGGGGGCGCGAGCAGTACTTC	CASSLDRGREQYF	TRBD1	TRBV7-6	.	TRBJ2-7
TGTGCCAGTAGTCCATGGGGTGGTGAGCAGTTCTTC	CASSPWGGEQFF	.	TRBV19	.	TRBJ2-1
TGTGCCAGCAGTTTCTCCCTTTCCAATGAGCAGTTCTTC	CASSFSLSNEQFF	.	TRBV27	.	TRBJ2-1
TGTGCCAGCAGCTTATCCCGGGGTTGGGACACTGAAGCTTTCTTT	CASSLSRGWDTEAFF	.	TRBV11-2	.	TRBJ1-1
TGTGCCATCAGTGCCTCGAAATCGGCAACTAATGAAAAACTGTTTTTT	CAISASKSATNEKLFF	.	TRBV10-3	.	TRBJ1-4